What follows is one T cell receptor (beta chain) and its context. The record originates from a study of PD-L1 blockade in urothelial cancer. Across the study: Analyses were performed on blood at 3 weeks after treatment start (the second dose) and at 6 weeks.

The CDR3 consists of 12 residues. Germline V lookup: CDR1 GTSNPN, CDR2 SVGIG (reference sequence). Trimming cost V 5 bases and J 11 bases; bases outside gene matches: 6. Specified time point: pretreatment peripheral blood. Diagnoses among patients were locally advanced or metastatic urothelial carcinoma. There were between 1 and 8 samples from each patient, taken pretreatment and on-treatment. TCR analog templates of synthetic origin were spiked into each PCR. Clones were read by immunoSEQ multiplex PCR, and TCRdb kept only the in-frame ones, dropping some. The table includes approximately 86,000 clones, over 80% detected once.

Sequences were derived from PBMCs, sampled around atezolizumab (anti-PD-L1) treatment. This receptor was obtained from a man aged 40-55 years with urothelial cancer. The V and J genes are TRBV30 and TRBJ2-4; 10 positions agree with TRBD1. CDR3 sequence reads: CAWDRDRGFQYF. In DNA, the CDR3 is TGTGCCTGGGACCGGGACAGGGGTTTTCAGTACTTC. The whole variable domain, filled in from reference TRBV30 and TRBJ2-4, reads SQTIHQWPATLVQPVGSPLSLECTVEGTSNPNLYWYRQAAGRGLQLLFYSVGIGQISSEVPQNLSASRPQDRQFILSSKKLLLSDSGFYLCAWDRDRGFQYFGAGTRLSVL.